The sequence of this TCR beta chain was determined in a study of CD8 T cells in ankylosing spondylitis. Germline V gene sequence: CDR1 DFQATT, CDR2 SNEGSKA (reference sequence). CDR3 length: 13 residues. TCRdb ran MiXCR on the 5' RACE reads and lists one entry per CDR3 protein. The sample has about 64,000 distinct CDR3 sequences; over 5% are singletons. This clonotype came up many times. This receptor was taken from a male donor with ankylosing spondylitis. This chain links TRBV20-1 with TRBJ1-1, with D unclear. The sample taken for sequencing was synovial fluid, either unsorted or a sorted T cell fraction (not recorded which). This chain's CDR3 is CSPETAGDTEAFF. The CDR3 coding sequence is TGCAGCCCAGAGACCGCGGGAGACACTGAAGCTTTCTTT.